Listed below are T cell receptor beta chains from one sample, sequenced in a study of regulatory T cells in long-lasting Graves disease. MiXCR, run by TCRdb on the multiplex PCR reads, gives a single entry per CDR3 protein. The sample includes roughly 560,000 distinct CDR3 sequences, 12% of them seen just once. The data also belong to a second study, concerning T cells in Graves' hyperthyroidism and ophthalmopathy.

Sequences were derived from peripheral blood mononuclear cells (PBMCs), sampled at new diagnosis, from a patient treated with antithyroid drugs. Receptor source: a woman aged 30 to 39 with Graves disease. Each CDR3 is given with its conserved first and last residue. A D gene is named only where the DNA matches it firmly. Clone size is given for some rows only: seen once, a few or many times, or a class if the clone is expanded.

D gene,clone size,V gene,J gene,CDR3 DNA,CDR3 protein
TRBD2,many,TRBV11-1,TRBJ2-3,TGTGCCAGCAGCTTTAGACTAGCGGAGAAGTTCACAGATACGCAGTATTTT,CASSFRLAEKFTDTQYF
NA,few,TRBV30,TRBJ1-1,TGTGCCTGGAGTGTGAGGCCCGACACTGAAGCTTTCTTT,CAWSVRPDTEAFF
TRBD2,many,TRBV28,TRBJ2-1,TGTGCCAGCAGTCTTAGTAGCGGGACTCCATACTACAATGAGCAGTTCTTC,CASSLSSGTPYYNEQFF
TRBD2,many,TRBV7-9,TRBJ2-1,TGTGCCAGCAGCCCAAAGACTAGCGGGATCTACAATGAGCAGTTCTTC,CASSPKTSGIYNEQFF
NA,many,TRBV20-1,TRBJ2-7,TGCAGTGCTAGAGATCGAAGCGGGCTAATTTACGAGCAGTACTTC,CSARDRSGLIYEQYF
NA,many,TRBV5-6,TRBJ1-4,TGTGCCAGCAGCTTGGGGATGGGGGCTAATGAAAAACTGTTTTTT,CASSLGMGANEKLFF
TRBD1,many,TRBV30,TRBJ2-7,TGTGCCTGGAGTGTTGGCCCCGACAGGGCCGGCTACGAGCAGTACTTC,CAWSVGPDRAGYEQYF
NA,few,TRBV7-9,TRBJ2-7,TGTGCCAGCAGCTTAGATCAGTATTACGAGCAGTACTTC,CASSLDQYYEQYF
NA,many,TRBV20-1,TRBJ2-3,TGCAGTGCTGCAGACATAGTTTCATTAAATACGCAGTATTTT,CSAADIVSLNTQYF
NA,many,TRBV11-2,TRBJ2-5,TGTGCCAGCAGCTTAACCGGAACTAAAGAGACCCAGTACTTC,CASSLTGTKETQYF
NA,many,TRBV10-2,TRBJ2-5,TGCGCCAGCAGTGTTAAGCCTATCCAAGAGACCCAGTACTTC,CASSVKPIQETQYF
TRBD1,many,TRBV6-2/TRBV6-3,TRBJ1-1,TGTGCCAGCAGTTACTCGAAACAGGGGGGCACTGAAGCTTTCTTT,CASSYSKQGGTEAFF
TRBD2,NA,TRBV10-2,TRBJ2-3,TGCGCCAGCAGTGAGTCCTGGGTAGCGGGAGAGGTAGATACGCAGTATTTT,CASSESWVAGEVDTQYF
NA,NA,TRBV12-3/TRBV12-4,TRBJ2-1,TGTGCCAGCAGTTTCACATCGGGCGGTGAGCAGTTCTTC,CASSFTSGGEQFF
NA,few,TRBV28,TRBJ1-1,TGTGCCAGCAGCCCGACCGGGACGGTATACACTGAAGCTTTCTTT,CASSPTGTVYTEAFF
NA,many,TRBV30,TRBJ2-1,TGTGCCTGGCAGGGGGGGGGCAGGAGGTCCTACAATGAGCAGTTCTTC,CAWQGGGRRSYNEQFF
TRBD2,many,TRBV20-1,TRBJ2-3,TGCAGTGCCCCCTTGGGGACTAACACAGATACGCAGTATTTT,CSAPLGTNTDTQYF
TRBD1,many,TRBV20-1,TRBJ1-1,TGCAGTGCACGGACAGGGGACACTGAAGCTTTCTTT,CSARTGDTEAFF
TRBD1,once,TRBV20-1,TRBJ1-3,TGCAGTGCCGGGACAGGGGTATCCTCTGGAAACACCATATATTTT,CSAGTGVSSGNTIYF
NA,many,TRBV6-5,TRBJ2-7,TGTGCCAGCAGTTATTCGGGGTATGGCTACGAGCAGTACTTC,CASSYSGYGYEQYF
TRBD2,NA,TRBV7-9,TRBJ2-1,TGTGCCAGCAGCCACGATAGCGGGAGGTCGAATGAGCAGTTCTTC,CASSHDSGRSNEQFF
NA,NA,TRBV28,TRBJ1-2,TGTGCCAGCAGCCTGGGGGGGCGAAGCTATGGCTACACCTTC,CASSLGGRSYGYTF
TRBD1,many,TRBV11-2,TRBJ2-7,TGTGCCAGCAGCCCTAGGACAGGGAAGGACGAGCAGTACTTC,CASSPRTGKDEQYF
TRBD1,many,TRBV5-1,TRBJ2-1,TGCGCCAGCAGCCCTATTCCCGGGACAGGGAATGAGCAGTTCTTC,CASSPIPGTGNEQFF
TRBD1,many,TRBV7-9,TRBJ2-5,TGTGCCAGCAGCTTAGGGGACAGGGAGACCCAGTACTTC,CASSLGDRETQYF
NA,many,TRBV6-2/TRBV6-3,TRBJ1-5,TGTGCCAGCAGTTACTACAGAAACAGCAATCAGCCCCAGCATTTT,CASSYYRNSNQPQHF
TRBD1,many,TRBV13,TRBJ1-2,TGTGCCAGCAGCTTATCGGGACTTGGCAGGGGGTATGGCTACACCTTC,CASSLSGLGRGYGYTF
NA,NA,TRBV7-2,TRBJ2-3,TGTGCCAGCAGCTTAGCGTCCATAGATACGCAGTATTTT,CASSLASIDTQYF
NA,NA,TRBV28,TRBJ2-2,TGTGCCAGCAGTCCGAGGGAGAGTAGCGCAAACGCGAACACCGGGGAGCTGTTTTTT,CASSPRESSANANTGELFF
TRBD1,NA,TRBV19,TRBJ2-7,TGTGCCAGTCGCCCGGACAGGGGCTACGAGCAGTACTTC,CASRPDRGYEQYF
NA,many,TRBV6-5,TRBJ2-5,TGTGCCAGCAGTTACGGGGGGCCGAGAATGTACCAAGAGACCCAGTACTTC,CASSYGGPRMYQETQYF
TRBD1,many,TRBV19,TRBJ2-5,TGTGCCAGTAGGGACAGGGGGCTGGGAGAGACCCAGTACTTC,CASRDRGLGETQYF
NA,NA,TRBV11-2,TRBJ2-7,TGTGCCAGCAGCTTAGTCAGGCCGACTAACGAGCAGTACTTC,CASSLVRPTNEQYF
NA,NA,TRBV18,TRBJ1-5,TGTGCCAGCTCAGCCCTGGGCAGGGCGTACCAGCCCCAGCATTTT,CASSALGRAYQPQHF
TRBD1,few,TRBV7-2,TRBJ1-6,TGTGCCAGGGGGACAGTCAATTCACCCCTCCACTTT,CARGTVNSPLHF